The 14 T cell receptor beta chains in this list originate from one sample, sequenced in a study of T cell changes during pregnancy in multiple sclerosis. Sequencing used immunoSEQ multiplex PCR; TCRdb keeps in-frame clones, though not all of them. Among some 60,000 clones listed, 91% were seen once. The sequenced sample was peripheral blood, obtained before pregnancy. The receptor source for this set is a female donor with multiple sclerosis, enrolled in a pregnancy study.

The rearrangement uses TRBV7-2 and TRBJ2-1, with D perhaps matching TRBD2 (6 bases). The CDR3 has 14 amino acids. The V end lost 6 bases, the J end lost 4 bases, and 13 bases lay between the germline ends. Germline CDR1 reads SGHTA; CDR2 reads FQGNSA. The CDR3 DNA is TGTGCCAGCAGTCTGTGGGGGGAATACAATGAGCAGTTCTTC. Translation gives CASSLWGEYNEQFF.

The V and J genes are TRBV2 and TRBJ2-1, with 12 bases matching TRBD1. J gave up 8 bases and V 6 bases, and 11 bases lay outside the gene matches. CDR3 length: 16 amino acids. The V gene's germline CDR1 is SNHLY and CDR2 FYNNEI. This CDR3 reads CASSLYRDRGLDEQFF. CDR3 sequence (DNA): TGTGCCAGCAGCCTATACCGGGACAGGGGGCTCGATGAGCAGTTCTTC.

The CDR3 DNA follows: TGCGCCAGCAGCTTGGTTGGTCGGGTCGGGGAAAATGAAAAACTGTTTTTT. It yields the protein CASSLVGRVGENEKLFF. The V gene is TRBV5-1, the J gene TRBJ1-4; D not certain. The V end lost 0 bases, the J end lost 5 bases, and 17 bases lay between the germline ends. Germline-derived CDR1 and CDR2 are SGHRS and YFSETQ. The CDR3 is 17 residues long.

The rearrangement joins TRBV5-6 to TRBJ2-5, with 7 nucleotides matching TRBD1. The germline V gene encodes CDR1 SGHDT and CDR2 YYEEEE. V dropped 3 bases and J dropped 1; count of bases not matched to a gene: 3. This CDR3 has 14 amino acids. Written as DNA, the CDR3 is TGTGCCAGCAGCTCCGGGACAGCCCAAGAGACCCAGTACTTC. It encodes CASSSGTAQETQYF. The full variable domain, its missing parts supplied by reference TRBV5-6 and TRBJ2-5, is DAGVTQSPTHLIKTRGQQVTLRCSPKSGHDTVSWYQQALGQGPQFIFQYYEEEERQRGNFPDRFSGHQFPNYSSELNVNALLLGDSALYLCASSSGTAQETQYFGPGTRLLVL.

The chain uses TRBV4-3 and TRBJ2-7, with 7 nucleotides matching TRBD2. CDR3 length: 13 amino acids. Trimming cost V 4 bases and J 4 bases; bases outside gene matches: 4. CDR1 and CDR2 from the germline V gene are LGHNA and YSLEER. The CDR3 nucleotides read TGCGCCAGCAGCCCTGGGGGGGAATACGAGCAGTACTTC. It yields the protein CASSPGGEYEQYF.

This chain uses TRBV6-5 with TRBJ2-3, with D perhaps matching TRBD2 (5 bases). Per the germline V gene, CDR1 is MNHEY and CDR2 is SVGAGI. The CDR3 consists of 14 residues. The V end was cut by 6 bases, the J end by 2 bases, with 12 bases between. CDR3: CASSTRDPTDTQYF. CDR3 DNA: TGTGCCAGCAGCACCCGGGATCCCACAGATACGCAGTATTTT.

This chain uses TRBV12-5 with TRBJ2-3; 7 positions agree with TRBD1. The CDR3 consists of 13 residues. Per germline, CDR1 LGHNT and CDR2 FRNRAP. Unmatched junction bases numbered 5, after V lost 1 base and J lost 10 bases. The CDR3 loop is CASGLGTGPAQYF. CDR3 DNA: TGTGCTAGTGGTTTGGGGACAGGTCCAGCGCAGTATTTT.

The chain is built from TRBV4-3 and TRBJ1-5; D is perhaps TRBD1 (5 bases). The CDR3 loop spans 15 amino acids. Per the germline V gene, CDR1 is LGHNA and CDR2 is YSLEER. Trimming took 1 base from V and 0 from J, leaving 7 bases between them. CDR3 in DNA: TGCGCCAGCAGCCAAGGACAGAATAGCAATCAGCCCCAGCATTTT. It is translated as CASSQGQNSNQPQHF.

The chain joins TRBV9 to TRBJ2-5; 7 bases are a match to TRBD1. Germline V gene lookup returns CDR1 SGDLS and CDR2 YYNGEE. The V segment lost 7 bases and the J segment 3 bases; nucleotides outside the gene matches: 9. The CDR3 totals 14 residues. CDR3 residues: CASARDSQKETQYF. The CDR3 region has the DNA TGTGCCAGCGCGAGGGACAGCCAAAAAGAGACCCAGTACTTC.

The CDR3 nucleotides are TGTGCCAGCAGCGGTGTGGACAGGGGGTACTATGGCTACACCTTC. Translating it yields CASSGVDRGYYGYTF. This chain links TRBV5-5 with TRBJ1-2; TRBD1 matches at 10 bases. V was clipped by 4 bases and J by 3 bases; unmatched bases: 6. The CDR3 spans 15 residues. Germline CDR1 reads SGHKS; CDR2 reads YYEKEE (reference sequence).

V usage is TRBV7-8 and J usage is TRBJ2-2; unclear D gene. The CDR3 spans 15 residues. Per germline, CDR1 SGHVS and CDR2 FQNEAQ. V lost 1 base and J lost 1, with 7 bases in between. The CDR3 here is CASSLGTVNTGELFF. The CDR3 DNA reads as TGTGCCAGCAGCTTAGGCACAGTGAACACCGGGGAGCTGTTTTTT. The whole variable domain, filled in from reference TRBV7-8 and TRBJ2-2, reads GAGVSQSPRYKVAKRGQDVALRCDPISGHVSLFWYQQALGQGPEFLTYFQNEAQLDKSGLPSDRFFAERPEGSVSTLKIQRTQQEDSAVYLCASSLGTVNTGELFFGEGSRLTVL.

V and J are TRBV19 and TRBJ2-1; weak D call: TRBD1 (6 bases). The CDR3 is made up of 17 amino acids. Germline values: CDR1 LNHDA, CDR2 SQIVND (reference sequence). Trimming stripped 7 bases from V and 3 bases from J, with 22 bases between. The CDR3 sequence is CASNSYQGGPFYNEQFF. CDR3 in DNA: TGTGCCAGTAATTCGTACCAAGGGGGTCCATTCTACAATGAGCAGTTCTTC.

This rearrangement joins TRBV6-5 to TRBJ1-5; D may be TRBD1 (6 bases). The length of the CDR3 is 14 residues. Germline V gene lookup returns CDR1 MNHEY and CDR2 SVGAGI. Trimming stripped 8 bases from V and 1 base from J, with 12 bases between. In DNA, the CDR3 is TGTGCCAGCTCGCAGGGGAAAAGCAATCAGCCCCAGCATTTT. It is translated as CASSQGKSNQPQHF.

The chain uses TRBV30 and TRBJ1-2, with D possibly TRBD1 on 6 matching bases. The V end lost 1 base, the J end lost 8 bases, and 17 bases lay between the germline ends. The CDR3 is 14 residues long. Germline V gives CDR1 GTSNPN, CDR2 SVGIG (reference sequence). Here the CDR3 reads CAWSGDTIKSGYTF. The CDR3 DNA sequence: TGTGCCTGGAGTGGGGACACAATCAAGAGCGGCTACACCTTC.